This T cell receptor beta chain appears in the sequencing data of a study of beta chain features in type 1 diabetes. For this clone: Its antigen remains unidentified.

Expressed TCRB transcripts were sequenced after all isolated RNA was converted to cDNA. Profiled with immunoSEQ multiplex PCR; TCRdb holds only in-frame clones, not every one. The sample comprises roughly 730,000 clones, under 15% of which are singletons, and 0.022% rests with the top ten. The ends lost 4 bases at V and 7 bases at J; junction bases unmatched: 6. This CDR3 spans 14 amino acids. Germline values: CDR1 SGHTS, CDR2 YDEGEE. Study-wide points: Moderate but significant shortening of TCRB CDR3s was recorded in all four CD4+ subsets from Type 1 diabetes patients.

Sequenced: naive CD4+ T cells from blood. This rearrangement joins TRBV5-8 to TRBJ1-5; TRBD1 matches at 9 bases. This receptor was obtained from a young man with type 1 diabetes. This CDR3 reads CASSGDRVGQPQHF. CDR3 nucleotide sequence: TGTGCCAGCAGCGGGGACAGGGTAGGACAGCCCCAGCATTTT.